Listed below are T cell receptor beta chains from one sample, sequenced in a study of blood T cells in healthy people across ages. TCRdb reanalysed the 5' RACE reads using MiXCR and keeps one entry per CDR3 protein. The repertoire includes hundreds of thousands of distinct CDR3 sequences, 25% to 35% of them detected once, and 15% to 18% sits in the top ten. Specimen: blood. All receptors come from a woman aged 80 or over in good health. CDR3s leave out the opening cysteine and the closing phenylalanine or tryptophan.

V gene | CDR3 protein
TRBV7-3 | ASSLLAGSSYNEQF
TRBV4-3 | ASSQDLGGESNQPQH
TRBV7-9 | ASSLGQGARDEQF
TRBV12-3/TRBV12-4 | ASSLLRTWDTEAF
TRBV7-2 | ASSFSRQGAHTEAF
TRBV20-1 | SAIWTAGTSGADEQF
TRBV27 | AGSQGPRFAPLH
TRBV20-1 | SARDGGREGRTDTQY
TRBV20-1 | SAGYGAGGLEQF
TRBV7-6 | ASSSLLRDTQY
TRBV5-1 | ASSSGTPGYT
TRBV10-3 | AISADWKDQPQH
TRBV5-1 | ASRKVTGAIEQY
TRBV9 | ASSVGFVVDTQY
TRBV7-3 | ASSPGGRGQETQY
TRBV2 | ASSGHAGLGYNEQF
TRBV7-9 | ASSLVQGALEAF
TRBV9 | ASSVAPYTRELF
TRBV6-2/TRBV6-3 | ASRRDRAETQY
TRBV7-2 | ASSPQPGKNIQY
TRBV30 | ALDREGGQPQH
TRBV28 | ASSLGRTQAHEQF
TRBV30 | AWRDSSYERY
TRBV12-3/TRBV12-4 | ASSHSTNTEAF
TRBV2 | ASSEYTGGRETQY
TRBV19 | ASSASGTGPYEQY
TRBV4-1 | ASSQPGQETQY
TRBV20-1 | SARSSPNEKLF
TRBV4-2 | ASSPGTRQETQY
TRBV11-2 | ASSLLRLDADTQY
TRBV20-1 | SARALMSANEKLF
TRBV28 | ASSDSGAHEKLF
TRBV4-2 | ASSPGTSSTDTQY
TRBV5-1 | ASSPGTGSTGELF
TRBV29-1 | SVGYTPRETQY
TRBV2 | ASSESPDRVAGNTIY
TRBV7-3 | ASSLGIGLVGELF
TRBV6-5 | ASRRSRDYGYT
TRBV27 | ASSLLPGSIEKLF
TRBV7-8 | ASSLAIGGLAGIGEQF
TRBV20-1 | SARDSGGHYNEQF
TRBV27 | ASSPQVNYGYT
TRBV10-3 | AISESWGTGGHEQY
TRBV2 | ASSPGQGAYSEQF
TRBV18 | ASSPGGRSTGELF